Following are 2 T cell receptor beta chains from one sample sequenced in a study of OX40 agonist ivuxolimab in advanced cancers. Method: immunoSEQ multiplex PCR; TCRdb's copy keeps in-frame clones and lacks some. This sample has 76,000 or so clones, with approximately 85% found just once. Sequenced here: CD4+ or CD8+ T cells sorted from blood, sampled in a trial of the OX40 agonist ivuxolimab. These receptors came from an adult with an advanced solid tumor such as melanoma, head and neck, liver or kidney cancer.

The chain joins TRBV5-1 to TRBJ2-3; 8 bases are a match to TRBD2. V was clipped by 3 bases and J by 5 bases; unmatched bases: 5. CDR3 length: 14 residues. CDR1 and CDR2 (germline): SGHRS, YFSETQ. CDR3 in DNA: TGCGCCAGCAGCTCGGGGGGGGCCCAAGATACGCAGTATTTT. Translation: CASSSGGAQDTQYF.

This rearrangement joins TRBV28 to TRBJ1-2, with D uncertain. Germline V gives CDR1 MDHEN, CDR2 SYDVKM. This CDR3 has 12 residues. V lost 6 bases, J lost 1 base, and 6 bases lay in between. CDR3 DNA sequence: TGTGCCAGCAGGGACCATAACTATGGCTACACCTTC. Its protein is CASRDHNYGYTF.